The rows below give T cell receptor beta chains drawn from one sample of a study of cytotoxic CD8 clonotypes in ibrutinib-treated CLL. The table came from immunoSEQ multiplex PCR; TCRdb's copy has only in-frame clones and leaves some out. Counted here are about 68,000 clones, over 75% occurring once; the ten biggest clones make up roughly 3%. The sample consisted of PBMCs, taken after 12 months of ibrutinib treatment. The receptors originated from a human donor with chronic lymphocytic leukemia. Both conserved end residues are part of each CDR3. The order of the fields is J gene, clone size, D gene, V gene, CDR3 DNA, CDR3 protein. The D gene is left open where the match is weak. Expanded clones get a size class; other rows say once, few or many, or leave the size out.

j_gene: TRBJ2-7; abundance: NA; d_gene: NA; v_gene: TRBV19; CDR3nt: TGTGCCAGTAGTATCTCCGGGACACGCTCCTACGAGCAGTACTTC; CDR3aa: CASSISGTRSYEQYF
j_gene: TRBJ2-7; abundance: once; d_gene: NA; v_gene: TRBV28; CDR3nt: TGTGCCAGCAGTACCTACAGGAACTACGAGCAGTACTTC; CDR3aa: CASSTYRNYEQYF
j_gene: TRBJ2-1; abundance: NA; d_gene: NA; v_gene: TRBV6-1; CDR3nt: TGTGCCAGCGACTACTACAATGAGCAGTTCTTC; CDR3aa: CASDYYNEQFF
j_gene: TRBJ2-3; abundance: NA; d_gene: NA; v_gene: TRBV27; CDR3nt: TGTGCCAGCAGTTTCGAGACGGCCGAAGTCCCAGATACGCAGTATTTT; CDR3aa: CASSFETAEVPDTQYF
j_gene: TRBJ2-1; abundance: NA; d_gene: TRBD2; v_gene: TRBV7-8; CDR3nt: TGTGCCAGCAGAGCGCCGGGACTAGCGCATGAGCAGTTCTTC; CDR3aa: CASRAPGLAHEQFF
j_gene: TRBJ1-1; abundance: NA; d_gene: NA; v_gene: TRBV7-2; CDR3nt: TGTGCCAGCAGCTTAGCTGGGGTGGGCATGAACACTGAAGCTTTCTTT; CDR3aa: CASSLAGVGMNTEAFF
j_gene: TRBJ1-1; abundance: few; d_gene: TRBD1; v_gene: TRBV4-1; CDR3nt: TGCGCCAGCAGCTGGGGACAGGGAACCACTGAAGCTTTCTTT; CDR3aa: CASSWGQGTTEAFF
j_gene: TRBJ2-5; abundance: NA; d_gene: NA; v_gene: TRBV7-2; CDR3nt: TGTGCCAGCAGCTTAGTAGGCCTCGAGACCCAGTACTTC; CDR3aa: CASSLVGLETQYF
j_gene: TRBJ1-2; abundance: NA; d_gene: NA; v_gene: TRBV29-1; CDR3nt: TGCAGCGTTGCCTCTCCCAGTCAGGATGGCTACACCTTC; CDR3aa: CSVASPSQDGYTF
j_gene: TRBJ2-3; abundance: NA; d_gene: NA; v_gene: TRBV2; CDR3nt: TGTGCCACACGAGTAGCCGGTGGCACAGATACGCAGTATTTT; CDR3aa: CATRVAGGTDTQYF
j_gene: TRBJ1-4; abundance: few; d_gene: NA; v_gene: TRBV10-3; CDR3nt: TGTGCCATCAGTGAGTCTTGGGCACTAAATAATGAAAAACTGTTTTTT; CDR3aa: CAISESWALNNEKLFF
j_gene: TRBJ2-3; abundance: NA; d_gene: TRBD2; v_gene: TRBV7-2; CDR3nt: TGTGCCACGCGGGGGGCGGACACAGATACGCAGTATTTT; CDR3aa: CATRGADTDTQYF
j_gene: TRBJ2-1; abundance: NA; d_gene: TRBD2; v_gene: TRBV9; CDR3nt: TGTGCCAGCAGCGTTTCGGGGGAATTAGCGGGACTAGGTCAATTCTTC; CDR3aa: CASSVSGELAGLGQFF
j_gene: TRBJ2-7; abundance: NA; d_gene: TRBD2; v_gene: TRBV7-6; CDR3nt: TGTGCCAGCAGCTTAGCGGAGGTAGCGGGAGGCCACGAGCAGTACTTC; CDR3aa: CASSLAEVAGGHEQYF
j_gene: TRBJ1-2; abundance: NA; d_gene: NA; v_gene: TRBV19; CDR3nt: TGTGCCAGTAGTATAGAGGGTGGGGGCTTGCTCCTATCTAACTATGGCTACACCTTC; CDR3aa: CASSIEGGGLLLSNYGYTF
j_gene: TRBJ2-7; abundance: NA; d_gene: NA; v_gene: TRBV27; CDR3nt: TGTGCCAGCAGTCCACGGACGGACAGCTCCTACGAGCAGTACTTC; CDR3aa: CASSPRTDSSYEQYF
j_gene: TRBJ2-7; abundance: once; d_gene: NA; v_gene: TRBV6-5; CDR3nt: TGTGCCAGCAGTCCCATGGGGGGCTCCTACGAGCAGTACTTC; CDR3aa: CASSPMGGSYEQYF
j_gene: TRBJ2-1; abundance: NA; d_gene: NA; v_gene: TRBV19; CDR3nt: TGTGCCAGTAGTAATTTAGGAGAAGATGAGCAGTTCTTC; CDR3aa: CASSNLGEDEQFF
j_gene: TRBJ2-1; abundance: NA; d_gene: NA; v_gene: TRBV5-1; CDR3nt: TGCGCCAGCAGCTTGGCCGACAGCAATGAGCAGTTCTTC; CDR3aa: CASSLADSNEQFF
j_gene: TRBJ2-1; abundance: NA; d_gene: NA; v_gene: TRBV1; CDR3nt: TGCACCAGCAGCCAAGATTGCAGTGTAGAGGACTCCACCTACAATGAGCAGTTCTTC; CDR3aa: CTSSQDCSVEDSTYNEQFF
j_gene: TRBJ1-2; abundance: NA; d_gene: NA; v_gene: TRBV4-2; CDR3nt: TGTGCCAGCAGCCAAGGGGGGTTAGAGGCGAACTATGGCTACACCTTC; CDR3aa: CASSQGGLEANYGYTF
j_gene: TRBJ2-3; abundance: NA; d_gene: NA; v_gene: TRBV30; CDR3nt: TGTGCCTGGAGTGTAGGGGATTCACCCTTCAGAGCAGGCACAGATACGCAGTATTTT; CDR3aa: CAWSVGDSPFRAGTDTQYF
j_gene: TRBJ1-1; abundance: NA; d_gene: NA; v_gene: TRBV27; CDR3nt: TGTGCCAGCAGTTCCCCCCCCCACAGTAAGAACACTGAAGCTTTCTTT; CDR3aa: CASSSPPHSKNTEAFF
j_gene: TRBJ2-1; abundance: NA; d_gene: NA; v_gene: TRBV29-1; CDR3nt: TGCAGCCCCAGTGGAGTCAGCTCCTACAATGAGCAGTTCTTC; CDR3aa: CSPSGVSSYNEQFF
j_gene: TRBJ1-4; abundance: NA; d_gene: NA; v_gene: TRBV23-1; CDR3nt: TGCGCCAGTCCCCAGGGTGCTAAAAATGAAAAACTGTTTTTT; CDR3aa: CASPQGAKNEKLFF
j_gene: TRBJ1-1; abundance: NA; d_gene: NA; v_gene: TRBV29-1; CDR3nt: TGCAGTGTTACTAATGGCGGGGGAACTGAAGCTTTCTTT; CDR3aa: CSVTNGGGTEAFF
j_gene: TRBJ2-7; abundance: few; d_gene: TRBD1; v_gene: TRBV9; CDR3nt: TGTGCCAGCAGCCTCGGACAGGGATCCTACGAGCAGTACTTC; CDR3aa: CASSLGQGSYEQYF
j_gene: TRBJ1-5; abundance: NA; d_gene: NA; v_gene: TRBV28; CDR3nt: TGTGCCAGCAGTTTGGATCAGGGGACCCAGCCCCAGCATTTT; CDR3aa: CASSLDQGTQPQHF
j_gene: TRBJ2-3; abundance: few; d_gene: NA; v_gene: TRBV29-1; CDR3nt: TGCAGCGTTGAAGATTGGGAACGGGATATGCCAGATACGCAGTATTTT; CDR3aa: CSVEDWERDMPDTQYF
j_gene: TRBJ2-3; abundance: NA; d_gene: TRBD2; v_gene: TRBV11-2; CDR3nt: TGTGCCAGCAGAGACCTCGGACTAGCGGGAGCGCCAGATACGCAGTATTTT; CDR3aa: CASRDLGLAGAPDTQYF
j_gene: TRBJ1-1; abundance: NA; d_gene: TRBD1; v_gene: TRBV28; CDR3nt: TGTGCCAGCAGTTTATACGGAGGGACAGGGAACACTGAAGCTTTCTTT; CDR3aa: CASSLYGGTGNTEAFF
j_gene: TRBJ2-7; abundance: once; d_gene: NA; v_gene: TRBV27; CDR3nt: TGTGCCAGCTCCTTGGGGGGTTTCTACGAGCAGTACTTC; CDR3aa: CASSLGGFYEQYF
j_gene: TRBJ1-5; abundance: few; d_gene: TRBD1; v_gene: TRBV7-9; CDR3nt: TGTGCCAGCAGCTTAGGGGGACAGGGTCATCAGCCCCAGCATTTT; CDR3aa: CASSLGGQGHQPQHF